These T cell receptor beta chains were read from a single sample in a study of blood T cell repertoires in COVID-19. Clones were read by immunoSEQ multiplex PCR, and TCRdb kept only the in-frame ones, dropping some. The sample yields about 230,000 clones, 83% seen once. The specimen was peripheral blood. The source of these receptors is a woman in her 30s with COVID-19, enrolled during active disease. CDR3s include the opening cysteine and the closing phenylalanine or tryptophan. A D gene is named only where the DNA matches it firmly. Size is stated for part of the rows, as once, few or many counts, or as a class when the clone is expanded.

size	D	V	J	CDR3	DNA
NA	TRBD1	TRBV29-1	TRBJ1-5	CSVAFGQGVTQPQHF	TGCAGCGTTGCCTTTGGACAGGGGGTAACTCAGCCCCAGCATTTT
NA	NA	TRBV5-1	TRBJ2-5	CASSPQGQETQYF	TGCGCCAGCAGCCCACAGGGCCAAGAGACCCAGTACTTC
NA	NA	TRBV27	TRBJ1-6	CASSSQNFYNSPLHF	TGTGCCAGCAGTTCCCAAAATTTCTATAATTCACCCCTCCACTTT
NA	NA	TRBV27	TRBJ1-1	CASRTGYTEAFF	TGTGCCAGCAGAACAGGGTACACTGAAGCTTTCTTT
NA	NA	TRBV19	TRBJ1-1	CASSMERSYTEAFF	TGTGCCAGTAGCATGGAGAGGAGCTACACTGAAGCTTTCTTT
NA	NA	TRBV7-2	TRBJ2-3	CASSLLRDKRRDTQYF	TGTGCCAGCAGCTTACTCCGGGACAAGAGGAGAGATACGCAGTATTTT
many	TRBD1	TRBV7-3	TRBJ1-1	CASSLDSRTGRTEAFF	TGTGCCAGCAGCTTAGATTCGCGGACAGGGCGAACTGAAGCTTTCTTT
NA	TRBD2	TRBV11-3	TRBJ2-1	CASSPGLAGGNEQFF	TGTGCCAGCAGCCCAGGACTAGCGGGAGGAAATGAGCAGTTCTTC
NA	TRBD1	TRBV19	TRBJ1-2	CASSFLQDRGGGYTF	TGTGCCAGTAGTTTCTTGCAAGACAGGGGCGGCGGCTACACCTTC
NA	NA	TRBV12-5	TRBJ2-3	CASGLDSNTQYF	TGTGCTAGTGGTTTGGACAGCAATACGCAGTATTTT
NA	NA	TRBV4-3	TRBJ2-5	CASSQDYRPETQYF	TGCGCCAGCAGCCAAGATTACAGGCCAGAGACCCAGTACTTC
NA	TRBD2	TRBV7-9	TRBJ2-7	CASSRLPGLAGSAYEQYF	TGTGCCAGCAGCCGATTACCGGGACTAGCGGGATCGGCCTACGAGCAGTACTTC
NA	NA	TRBV27	TRBJ2-1	CASSLGGSYNEQFF	TGTGCCAGCAGTTTGGGGGGCTCCTACAATGAGCAGTTCTTC
NA	NA	TRBV5-8	TRBJ1-1	CASSLVPQGNTEAFF	TGTGCCAGCAGCTTGGTCCCACAGGGGAACACTGAAGCTTTCTTT
NA	NA	TRBV6-5	TRBJ1-5	CASSRGQLYQPQHF	TGTGCCAGCAGTCGAGGACAGTTATATCAGCCCCAGCATTTT
NA	TRBD1	TRBV9	TRBJ2-7	CASSVAQGGYEQYF	TGTGCCAGCAGCGTAGCACAGGGGGGCTACGAGCAGTACTTC
NA	TRBD2	TRBV23-1	TRBJ2-1	CASSQSAEGLAGVKIGPRFF	TGCGCCAGCAGTCAATCGGCCGAGGGGCTAGCGGGAGTTAAGATAGGACCGAGGTTCTTC
NA	TRBD2	TRBV4-3	TRBJ2-3	CASSQGLARTSTQYF	TGCGCCAGCAGCCAAGGACTAGCGCGGACATCAACGCAGTATTTT
NA	TRBD1	TRBV11-2	TRBJ2-3	CASSLDWTGVTDTQYF	TGTGCCAGCAGCTTAGACTGGACAGGGGTGACAGATACGCAGTATTTT
NA	TRBD2	TRBV27	TRBJ2-5	CASRWTSTQEQTQYF	TGTGCCAGCAGATGGACTAGCACCCAAGAGCAGACCCAGTACTTC
once	NA	TRBV5-1	TRBJ2-7	CASSPAAGPYEQYF	TGCGCCAGCAGCCCTGCGGCGGGTCCCTACGAGCAGTACTTC
NA	TRBD1	TRBV5-1	TRBJ2-2	CASSSYTGGTGELFF	TGCGCCAGCAGCTCATATACAGGGGGCACCGGGGAGCTGTTTTTT
NA	TRBD1	TRBV28	TRBJ1-2	CATRQGQVYGYTF	TGTGCCACCCGTCAGGGACAGGTCTATGGCTACACCTTC
NA	TRBD2	TRBV6-4	TRBJ2-2	CASSSGGATGELFF	TGTGCCAGCAGTAGCGGGGGGGCCACCGGGGAGCTGTTTTTT
NA	TRBD1	TRBV30	TRBJ1-6	CAWRGRDRGNSPLHF	TGTGCCTGGAGAGGACGCGACAGGGGAAATTCACCCCTCCACTTT
NA	NA	TRBV5-6	TRBJ1-1	CASSFVGWAEAFF	TGTGCCAGCAGCTTTGTCGGGTGGGCTGAAGCTTTCTTT
NA	TRBD2	TRBV12-5	TRBJ2-3	CASAETGRDTQYF	TGTGCTAGTGCCGAGACCGGGAGGGATACGCAGTATTTT
NA	NA	TRBV3-1/TRBV3-2	TRBJ2-3	CASSPLRDTQYF	TGTGCCAGCAGCCCCCTTCGAGATACGCAGTATTTT
NA	NA	TRBV5-1	TRBJ1-2	CASRAGDGYTF	TGCGCCAGCAGGGCCGGGGATGGCTACACCTTC
NA	NA	TRBV29-1	TRBJ2-3	CSVEGGSTDTQYF	TGCAGCGTTGAAGGCGGAAGCACAGATACGCAGTATTTT
once	TRBD1	TRBV19	TRBJ1-5	CASSYSDRESNQPQHF	TGTGCCAGTAGTTACAGCGACAGGGAGAGCAATCAGCCCCAGCATTTT
NA	TRBD1	TRBV5-1	TRBJ1-3	CASMQGAPGNTIYF	TGCGCCAGCATGCAGGGGGCCCCTGGAAACACCATATATTTT
NA	NA	TRBV30	TRBJ1-1	CAWSGNREKSTEAFF	TGTGCCTGGAGTGGAAACAGGGAGAAAAGCACTGAAGCTTTCTTT
NA	TRBD2	TRBV7-2	TRBJ2-1	CASSLASGGGAHNEQFF	TGTGCCAGCAGCTTAGCTAGTGGCGGGGGGGCCCACAATGAGCAGTTCTTC
NA	NA	TRBV6-1	TRBJ1-1	CASSEGAGKAFF	TGTGCCAGCAGTGAAGGGGCAGGGAAAGCTTTCTTT
NA	NA	TRBV6-5	TRBJ1-1	CASSYRGHGNTEAFF	TGTGCCAGCAGTTACAGGGGCCACGGGAACACTGAAGCTTTCTTT
NA	TRBD1	TRBV12-3/TRBV12-4	TRBJ1-3	CASIRGQGDTIYF	TGTGCCAGCATCAGGGGACAGGGAGACACCATATATTTT
NA	TRBD2	TRBV24-1	TRBJ2-3	CATSGPGTSEHTQYF	TGTGCCACCAGTGGACCGGGGACTAGCGAACATACGCAGTATTTT